One sample yielded the 26 T cell receptor beta chains listed below, sequenced in a study of T cells after yellow fever vaccination. TCRdb re-called the 5' RACE reads through MiXCR, storing one row per CDR3 protein. Of 310,000 or so distinct CDR3 sequences in the sample, roughly 6.8% were seen once. The sequences come from PBMCs, collected roughly seven weeks after the first yellow fever vaccination. The receptors here all came from a man aged 18-30 years who received the YFV17D yellow fever vaccine.

This rearrangement joins TRBV7-2 to TRBJ2-1; D not resolved. CDR1 and CDR2 from the germline V gene are SGHTA and FQGNSA. Trimming took 2 bases from V and 10 from J, leaving 9 bases between them. CDR3 length: 12 residues. CDR3 DNA sequence: TGTGCCAGCAGCTTAATAGTCGGGGAGCAGTTCTTC. Its translation: CASSLIVGEQFF. The variable domain in full, completed from reference TRBV7-2 and TRBJ2-1, reads GAGVSQSPSNKVTEKGKDVELRCDPISGHTALYWYRQSLGQGLEFLIYFQGNSAPDKSGLPSDRFSAERTGGSVSTLTIQRTQQEDSAVYLCASSLIVGEQFFGPGTRLTVL.

In its sample, this clonotype was seen a few times. The V call is TRBV20-1, the J call TRBJ1-1, with D possibly being TRBD1 (6 bases). This CDR3 contains 15 residues. Germline values: CDR1 DFQATT, CDR2 SNEGSKA (reference sequence). V gave up 6 bases and J gave up 1 base, with 18 bases separating them. The CDR3 loop reads CSAQVPGHRNTEAFF. As DNA, the CDR3 is TGCAGTGCCCAAGTACCGGGACACAGGAACACTGAAGCTTTCTTT.

This clonotype has a count of ten or more. The V gene is TRBV6-2 or TRBV6-3, the J gene TRBJ2-1; D not certain. The CDR3 has 12 amino acids. Between the trimmed V and J ends, which lost 0 bases and 6 bases, there was a span of 3 bases. Germline V lookup: CDR1 MNHEY, CDR2 SVGEGT. The CDR3 sequence is CASSYSPNEQFF. The CDR3 nucleotides are TGTGCCAGCAGTTACTCGCCCAATGAGCAGTTCTTC.

In its sample, this clonotype was seen a few times. The chain couples TRBV9 to TRBJ2-2; D is uncertain. The CDR3 sequence is 14 residues long. Germline CDR1 is SGDLS and CDR2 is YYNGEE. Trimming took 0 bases from V and 4 from J, leaving 7 bases between them. The CDR3 spells CASSVATSTGELFF. The CDR3, as DNA: TGTGCCAGCAGCGTAGCCACCAGCACCGGGGAGCTGTTTTTT.

The sample holds a few counts of this clonotype. The rearrangement uses TRBV12-3 or TRBV12-4 and TRBJ1-3; the D is unclear. Trimming took off 7 bases at V and 10 bases at J, with 11 bases between the two ends. This CDR3 is 11 amino acids long. In DNA form, the CDR3 reads TGTGCCAGCATTGAACGGTATACCATATATTTT. This sequence encodes CASIERYTIYF.

This clonotype was observed a handful of times. The V call is TRBV27, the J call TRBJ1-6; TRBD1 is a possible D gene (5 bases). Germline V CDR1 and CDR2: MNHEY, SMNVEV (reference sequence). The CDR3 consists of 17 residues. Between the trimmed V and J ends, which lost 2 bases and 9 bases, there was a span of 20 bases. The CDR3 DNA sequence: TGTGCCAGCAGTTTAGAACCTCCGGGACTCGGGGGTTCACCCCTCCACTTT. This sequence encodes CASSLEPPGLGGSPLHF.

V gene TRBV5-1 combines with J gene TRBJ2-1, with 13 bases fitting TRBD2. The CDR3 is 16 residues long. The trim removed 4 bases at V and 8 bases at J, leaving 9 bases unmatched. Germline CDR1 is SGHRS and CDR2 is YFSETQ. CDR3 region: CASSPPTSGGADEQFF. In DNA form, the CDR3 reads TGCGCCAGCAGCCCTCCAACTAGCGGGGGGGCGGATGAGCAGTTCTTC.

J is TRBJ2-5 and V is TRBV3-1, with 8 bases that match TRBD2. J gave up 4 bases and V 4 bases, and 5 bases lay outside the gene matches. Germline V CDR1 and CDR2: LGHDT, YNNKEL (reference sequence). The CDR3 is 14 amino acids. The CDR3 spells CASSLSGTRETQYF. The CDR3 nucleotides read TGTGCCAGCAGCCTTAGCGGGACACGAGAGACCCAGTACTTC.

This clonotype was found many times. V usage is TRBV29-1 and J usage is TRBJ2-7; D possibly corresponds to TRBD1 (5 bases). The CDR3 runs to 13 residues. Trimming stripped 0 bases from V and 3 bases from J, with 9 bases between. In germline, CDR1 is SQVTM, CDR2 ANQGSEA. The DNA of the CDR3 is TGCAGCGTTGAAGAGGGGCCGGTCTACGAGCAGTACTTC. Its translation: CSVEEGPVYEQYF.

In its sample, this clonotype was seen many times. This rearrangement joins TRBV7-9 to TRBJ1-1; possible D gene TRBD1, 5 bases. From germline, CDR1 is SEHNR and CDR2 FQNEAQ (reference sequence). Trimming left V 4 bases short and J 11 bases short, with 14 bases between. The CDR3 has 12 residues. This CDR3 is CASSSGTWRAFF. In nucleotides, the CDR3 is TGTGCCAGCAGCTCGGGGACGTGGCGGGCTTTCTTT.

This clonotype was observed many times. The chain recombines TRBV19 with TRBJ2-1, with 10 positions matching TRBD2. The trim removed 3 bases at V and 6 bases at J, leaving 14 bases unmatched. This CDR3 region has 18 residues. Germline V gene data show CDR1 as LNHDA and CDR2 as SQIVND (reference sequence). The CDR3 is CASSIWASGGHTGNEQFF. CDR3 DNA: TGTGCCAGTAGTATCTGGGCTAGCGGGGGACACACGGGCAATGAGCAGTTCTTC.

The V and J genes are TRBV16 and TRBJ2-3; maybe TRBD2 (6 bases). Trimming removed 0 bases from V and 4 bases from J, with 11 bases in between. Germline V CDR1 and CDR2: KGHSY, FQNENV. The CDR3 runs to 15 residues. The CDR3 region is CASSQSRDWADTQYF. For the CDR3, the DNA is TGTGCCAGCAGCCAATCCCGGGACTGGGCAGATACGCAGTATTTT.

This clonotype has just a few counts. The gene calls are TRBV24-1 and TRBJ2-2, with 11 bases lining up with TRBD1. There are 16 residues in the CDR3. J gave up 6 bases and V 4 bases, and 6 bases lay outside the gene matches. CDR1 is KGHDR, CDR2 SFDVKD, per germline. The CDR3 DNA follows: TGTGCCACCAGTGACTCGGACAGGGGGCGATCCGGGGAGCTGTTTTTT. Its translation: CATSDSDRGRSGELFF.

This clonotype was seen many times. The chain is built from TRBV5-1 and TRBJ1-1; D remains unclear. The CDR3 totals 14 residues. Trimming removed 3 bases from V and 3 bases from J, with 12 bases in between. Germline CDR1 reads SGHRS; CDR2 reads YFSETQ. CDR3 coding DNA: TGCGCCAGCAGCTCCATCGGTGGAGACACTGAAGCTTTCTTT. Translating it yields CASSSIGGDTEAFF. Full variable domain (outside the CDR3, taken from reference TRBV5-1 and TRBJ1-1): KAGVTQTPRYLIKTRGQQVTLSCSPISGHRSVSWYQQTPGQGLQFLFEYFSETQRNKGNFPGRFSGRQFSNSRSEMNVSTLELGDSALYLCASSSIGGDTEAFFGQGTRLTVV.

V is TRBV15 and J is TRBJ1-5; D possibly corresponds to TRBD1 (5 bases). Germline V gene data show CDR1 as LNHNV and CDR2 as YYDKDF (reference sequence). Trimming left V 3 bases short and J 5 bases short, with 5 bases between. The CDR3 runs to 12 residues. CDR3 DNA: TGTGCCACCAGCAGGACAGATCAGCCCCAGCATTTT. Translation gives CATSRTDQPQHF.

This CDR3 is CAISEGQGAYEQFF. The CDR3 nucleotides read TGTGCCATCAGTGAGGGACAGGGGGCATATGAGCAGTTCTTC. This chain connects TRBV10-3 to TRBJ2-1; TRBD1 agrees at 11 bases. This CDR3 contains 14 residues. Germline CDR1 ENHRY, CDR2 SYGVKD. V shed 2 bases, J shed 8 bases, and the junction held 2 bases outside the gene matches.

This chain uses TRBV6-5 with TRBJ2-2; TRBD2 aligns across 7 bases. The length of the CDR3 is 16 residues. From germline, CDR1 is MNHEY and CDR2 SVGAGI. V trimming: 0 bases; J trimming: 7 bases; junction bases outside the gene matches: 8. The CDR3 coding sequence is TGTGCCAGCAGTTACTCCCGGGGGGAGAAAGGCGGGGAGCTGTTTTTT. It encodes CASSYSRGEKGGELFF.

A few counts support this clonotype. This rearrangement joins TRBV12-3 or TRBV12-4 to TRBJ2-1; 11 bases align to TRBD2. The V and J ends lost 6 bases and 7 bases, in that order; junction bases with no gene match: 5. The CDR3 contains 14 residues. In DNA, the CDR3 is TGTGCCAGCAGGCCACTAGCGGGGGTGAATGAGCAGTTCTTC. Translated, it gives CASRPLAGVNEQFF.

CDR3: CASSPGQGWTHYGYTF. CDR3 nucleotides: TGTGCCAGCAGCCCAGGTCAAGGGTGGACGCACTATGGCTACACCTTC. The rearrangement joins TRBV4-2 to TRBJ1-2; D unresolved. Trimming stripped 4 bases from V and 3 bases from J, with 18 bases between. This CDR3 contains 16 residues. The germline CDR1 and CDR2 sequences are LGHNA and YNFKEQ.

The chain carries TRBV4-3 and TRBJ1-5; 8 bases fit TRBD1. The CDR3 loop spans 15 amino acids. J lost 5 bases, V lost 4 bases, and 7 bases had no gene match. Germline V CDR1 and CDR2: LGHNA, YSLEER. Here the CDR3 reads CASSPWTGTDQPQHF. The CDR3 DNA reads TGCGCCAGCAGCCCCTGGACAGGGACCGATCAGCCCCAGCATTTT.

The chain couples TRBV28 to TRBJ2-2; 8 positions match TRBD2. Germline loops: CDR1 MDHEN, CDR2 SYDVKM. The CDR3 covers 17 residues. V lost 6 bases, J lost 6 bases, and 15 bases stayed unmatched. CDR3 protein: CASSLPQTSGRAGELFF. The CDR3 region has the DNA TGTGCCAGCAGCCTACCCCAAACTAGCGGTCGCGCCGGGGAGCTGTTTTTT. The complete variable domain, with remaining parts taken from reference TRBV28 and TRBJ2-2, reads DVKVTQSSRYLVKRTGEKVFLECVQDMDHENMFWYRQDPGLGLRLIYFSYDVKMKEKGDIPEGYSVSREKKERFSLILESASTNQTSMYLCASSLPQTSGRAGELFFGEGSRLTVL.

This clonotype has more than one count but fewer than ten. V and J are TRBV7-9 and TRBJ2-2, with D maybe TRBD1 (6 bases). The CDR3 loop spans 16 amino acids. Germline assignment: CDR1 SEHNR and CDR2 FQNEAQ (reference sequence). Trimming cost V 5 bases and J 7 bases, with 20 bases left between them. CDR3 region: CASSPQMGAVDGELFF. CDR3 DNA: TGTGCCAGCAGCCCCCAAATGGGGGCAGTTGACGGGGAGCTGTTTTTT.

Only a few counts were recorded for this clonotype. The V gene is TRBV10-3, the J gene TRBJ1-1; D remains ambiguous. Trimming left V 2 bases short and J 1 base short, with 8 bases between. CDR1 is ENHRY, CDR2 SYGVKD, per germline. The CDR3 runs 14 residues. The CDR3 region has the DNA TGTGCCATCAGTGAGCTCCCCGGGAACACTGAAGCTTTCTTT. This sequence encodes CAISELPGNTEAFF.

This chain links TRBV7-2 with TRBJ1-3; possibly TRBD1 for D (5 bases). Germline V gene sequence: CDR1 SGHTA, CDR2 FQGNSA. CDR3 length: 14 amino acids. Trimming shortened V by 4 bases and J by 11 bases, and 18 bases separated the two germline ends. CDR3 residues: CASSSHRREEPIYF. The CDR3 coding sequence is TGTGCCAGCAGCTCCCACCGCAGGGAGGAACCCATATATTTT.

The chain carries TRBV11-2 and TRBJ2-2; 9 nucleotides agree with TRBD2. CDR1 and CDR2 from the germline V gene are SGHAT and FQNNGV. The CDR3 runs to 18 residues. Unmatched junction bases numbered 12, after V lost 5 bases and J lost 2 bases. The CDR3 is CASSPRVVAGVNTGELFF. CDR3 sequence (DNA): TGTGCCAGCAGCCCCCGCGTGGTAGCGGGGGTAAACACCGGGGAGCTGTTTTTT.

The sample holds a few counts of this clonotype. V gene TRBV29-1 combines with J gene TRBJ2-3; a possible D gene is TRBD1 (6 bases). The CDR3 is made up of 12 amino acids. The ends were cut back, 4 bases at V and 5 bases at J, with 10 bases in the middle. The V gene's germline CDR1 is SQVTM and CDR2 ANQGSEA. CDR3 residues: CSVAGARDTQYF. The CDR3 DNA sequence: TGCAGCGTTGCAGGGGCCCGAGATACGCAGTATTTT.